This TCR beta chain came from a study of blood T cell repertoires in COVID-19. Study-level background: Some COVID-19 samples were acute and others convalescent; all came from the United States, Italy and Spain. The cDNA or gDNA used as material had been derived from T cells, B-cell-depleted T cells, or PBMCs.

The CDR3 has 19 residues. V lost 2 bases, J lost 7 bases, and 20 bases stayed unmatched. The germline V gene has CDR1 MRHNA and CDR2 SNTAGT. Per the authors' pipeline: Amplified reference gene primers provided the basis for estimating nucleated cell counts. Clones were sequenced by immunoSEQ multiplex PCR, and TCRdb holds only the in-frame ones, with some missing. The DNA was the basis for D and trimming; V, J and clone size are from that table. The sample holds approximately 350,000 clones, approximately 82% seen once. Source material: peripheral blood. The receptor's source is a man aged 25-40 years with active or convalescent COVID-19. The rearrangement uses TRBV6-4 and TRBJ2-1; 7 nucleotides line up with TRBD2. The DNA of the CDR3 is TGTGCCAGCAGTGACACCCGACTATTGAATAGCGGGCATAGGAATGAGCAGTTCTTC. Amino acid sequence: CASSDTRLLNSGHRNEQFF.